What follows is one T cell receptor beta chain and its context. Its specificity is not known. The sample comes from a study of identical twins. Findings and limits, study-wide: In cord blood, abundant beta clonotypes had fewer insertions; memory showed no trend.

In every case, the donor was a healthy Caucasian. The CDR3 extends over 17 amino acids. Trimming pared 6 bases from V and 2 bases from J, leaving 22 bases between. Germline CDR1 is ENHRY and CDR2 is SYGVKD. MiXCR, run by TCRdb on the 5' RACE reads, gives a single entry per CDR3 protein. The table has hundreds of thousands of distinct CDR3 sequences, approximately 13% seen once. The same sample was also used in a study of yellow fever vaccine responses in identical twins.

The chain joins TRBV10-3 to TRBJ1-2; tentative D call: TRBD1 (5 bases). Sequenced material: CD8+ T cells sorted from blood. This TCR was sampled from a woman in her late teens or twenties in good health. The CDR3 spells CAISQLGASRDNYGYTF. The CDR3 coding sequence is TGTGCCATCAGCCAACTAGGCGCCAGCCGGGACAACTATGGCTACACCTTC.